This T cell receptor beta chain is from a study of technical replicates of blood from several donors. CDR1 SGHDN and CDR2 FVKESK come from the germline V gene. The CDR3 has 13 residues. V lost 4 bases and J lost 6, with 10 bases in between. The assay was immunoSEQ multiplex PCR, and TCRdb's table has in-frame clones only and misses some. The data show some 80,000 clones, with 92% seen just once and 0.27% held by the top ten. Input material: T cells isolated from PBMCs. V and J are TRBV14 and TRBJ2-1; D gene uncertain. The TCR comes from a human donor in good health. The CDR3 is CASSLQRPNEQFF. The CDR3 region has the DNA TGTGCCAGCAGCCTTCAGCGCCCCAATGAGCAGTTCTTC.